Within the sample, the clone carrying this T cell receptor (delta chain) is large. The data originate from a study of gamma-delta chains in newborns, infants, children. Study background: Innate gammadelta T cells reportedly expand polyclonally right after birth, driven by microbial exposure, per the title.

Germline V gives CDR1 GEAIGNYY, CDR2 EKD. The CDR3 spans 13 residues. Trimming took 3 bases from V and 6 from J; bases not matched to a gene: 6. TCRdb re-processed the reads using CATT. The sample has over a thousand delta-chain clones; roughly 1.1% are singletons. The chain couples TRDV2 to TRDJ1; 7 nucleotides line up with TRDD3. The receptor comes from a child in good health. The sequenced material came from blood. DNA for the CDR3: TGTGCCTGTGACCTCGTACTGGGGCATAAACTCATCTTT. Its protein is CACDLVLGHKLIF.